Below are 9 T cell receptor beta chains sequenced from a single sample in a study of brain T cells in children with intractable seizures. This table comes from immunoSEQ multiplex PCR, and its TCRdb copy is limited to in-frame clones, with some not included. The sample has tens of thousands of clones, 93% seen once; the top ten hold 1.5%. The starting material was peripheral blood, obtained at surgery. These receptors were obtained from a boy under two years old with tuberous sclerosis and intractable seizures.

This chain connects TRBV5-4 to TRBJ2-4; no clear D gene. Germline V gene lookup returns CDR1 SGHNT and CDR2 YYREEE (reference sequence). The V and J ends lost 0 bases and 10 bases respectively, with 11 bases between them. The CDR3 loop spans 13 amino acids. CDR3 sequence: CASSLVPGEIQYF. CDR3 in DNA: TGTGCCAGCAGCTTGGTCCCCGGAGAAATTCAGTACTTC.

This chain uses TRBV19 with TRBJ1-5; 7 nucleotides agree with TRBD1. J lost 1 base, V lost 3 bases, and 6 bases had no gene match. CDR3 length equals 16 residues. The germline CDR1 and CDR2 sequences are LNHDA and SQIVND (reference sequence). The CDR3 DNA is TGTGCCAGTAGTATCGGCTACAGGGGAAGCAATCAGCCCCAGCATTTT. Encoded protein: CASSIGYRGSNQPQHF.

The chain links TRBV14 to TRBJ2-7, with D hard to call. Germline-derived CDR1 and CDR2 are SGHDN and FVKESK. The CDR3 is 11 residues long. V lost 1 base and J 5 bases, leaving 3 bases between the germline ends. This chain's CDR3 is CASSQVNEQYF. CDR3 coding DNA: TGTGCCAGCAGCCAAGTAAACGAGCAGTACTTC.

This chain joins TRBV29-1 and TRBJ2-7, with TRBD1 matching 7 bases. This CDR3 contains 11 residues. V shed 7 bases and J 10 bases; nucleotides not matched to a gene: 10. Germline CDR1 and CDR2: SQVTM and ANQGSEA. The CDR3 here is CSATRQGSQYF. The DNA of the CDR3 is TGCAGCGCTACCCGACAGGGCAGTCAGTACTTC.

The chain has TRBV5-1 and TRBJ2-1, with 14 bases fitting TRBD2. The germline CDR1 and CDR2 sequences are SGHRS and YFSETQ. The trim removed 2 bases at V and 10 bases at J, leaving 8 bases unmatched. CDR3 length: 16 amino acids. The CDR3 nucleotides read TGCGCCAGCAGCTTAGAACCGGGACTAGCGGGAGTCGAGCAGTTCTTC. It codes for CASSLEPGLAGVEQFF.

This chain connects TRBV10-3 to TRBJ2-7; TRBD1 agrees at 7 bases. V lost 5 bases, J lost 0 bases, and 4 bases stayed unmatched. The CDR3 has 14 amino acids. The germline CDR1 and CDR2 sequences are ENHRY and SYGVKD. CDR3 DNA sequence: TGTGCCATCAGTAGGGGGCAATACTCCTACGAGCAGTACTTC. Amino acid sequence: CAISRGQYSYEQYF.

V and J are TRBV7-9 and TRBJ2-1, with D possibly being TRBD2 (5 bases). V lost 6 bases, J lost 10 bases, and 16 bases lay in between. Germline V gives CDR1 SEHNR, CDR2 FQNEAQ (reference sequence). The CDR3 is made up of 13 amino acids. In nucleotides, the CDR3 is TGTGCCAGCAGGCAAGTGCCACCGGGGGAGCAGTTCTTC. Amino acid sequence: CASRQVPPGEQFF.

The chain links TRBV5-6 to TRBJ1-2; a weak D match, TRBD1 (5 bases). The V and J ends lost 4 bases and 5 bases respectively, with 18 bases between them. Germline CDR1 and CDR2: SGHDT and YYEEEE. CDR3 length equals 15 residues. The CDR3 is CASSQSSGTTYGYTF. In DNA, the CDR3 is TGTGCCAGCAGCCAAAGTTCCGGGACTACTTATGGCTACACCTTC. Full variable domain (remainder filled in from reference TRBV5-6 and TRBJ1-2): DAGVTQSPTHLIKTRGQQVTLRCSPKSGHDTVSWYQQALGQGPQFIFQYYEEEERQRGNFPDRFSGHQFPNYSSELNVNALLLGDSALYLCASSQSSGTTYGYTFGSGTRLTVV.

The chain recombines TRBV2 with TRBJ1-1; 7 nucleotides agree with TRBD1. The V segment lost 7 bases and the J segment 5 bases; nucleotides outside the gene matches: 4. The length of the CDR3 is 12 residues. CDR1 and CDR2 from the germline V gene are SNHLY and FYNNEI. The CDR3 spells CASTGGGTEAFF. The CDR3 nucleotides are TGTGCCAGCACAGGGGGAGGGACTGAAGCTTTCTTT.